This record covers a single TCR beta chain. What it binds is not known. A sample-barcoded 5' primer and a J-beta primer mix were used in a second PCR of roughly 6 to 11 cycles. One entry per CDR3 protein, called by TCRdb with MiXCR from the 5' RACE reads. The sample records 750,000 to 950,000 distinct CDR3 sequences, about 55% being singletons. The source of the sample is a study of blood T cells in healthy people across ages. The study, taken as a whole, reports: The authors considered diversity estimates from one million T cells to be underestimates. Diversity of TCR beta correlated strongly with naive T cell percentage.

Individuals who donated were healthy Caucasians from Russia aged 6 to 90. Total RNA, at least 6 micrograms per sample, was extracted from PBMCs. CDR1 and CDR2 (germline): MNHEY, SMNVEV (reference sequence). V shed 5 bases and J 5 bases; nucleotides not matched to a gene: 14. The CDR3 runs to 16 residues. The chain has TRBV27 and TRBJ2-7, with 8 bases aligning to TRBD2. This TCR came from a man older than 75 in good health. The sample comprised blood. This chain's CDR3 is CASSIIPGTRCNEQYF. Here the CDR3 DNA reads TGTGCCAGCAGTATAATTCCCGGGACTAGATGCAACGAGCAGTACTTC.